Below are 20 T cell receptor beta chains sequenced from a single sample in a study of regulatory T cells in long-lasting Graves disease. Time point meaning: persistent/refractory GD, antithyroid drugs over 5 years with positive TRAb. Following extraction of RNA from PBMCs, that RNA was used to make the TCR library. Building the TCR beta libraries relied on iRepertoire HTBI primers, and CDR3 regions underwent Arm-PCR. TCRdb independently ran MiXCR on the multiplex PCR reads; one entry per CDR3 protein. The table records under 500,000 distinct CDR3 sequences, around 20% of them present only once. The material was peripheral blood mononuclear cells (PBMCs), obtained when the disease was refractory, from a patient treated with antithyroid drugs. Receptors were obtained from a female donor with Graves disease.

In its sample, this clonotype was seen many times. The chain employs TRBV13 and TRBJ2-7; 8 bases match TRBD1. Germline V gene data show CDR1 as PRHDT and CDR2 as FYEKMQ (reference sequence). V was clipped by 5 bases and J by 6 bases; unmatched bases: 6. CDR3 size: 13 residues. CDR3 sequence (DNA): TGTGCCAGCAGCGTCAGGGGGCAGGTCGAGCAGTACTTC. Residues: CASSVRGQVEQYF.

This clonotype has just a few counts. The CDR3 DNA sequence: TGCGCCAGCAGCGCCCGGACACGCTCCTACGAGCAGTACTTC. Its translation: CASSARTRSYEQYF. The J gene is TRBJ2-7, the V gene TRBV5-1, with D tentatively TRBD1 (5 bases). The CDR3 is 14 amino acids. Germline V lookup: CDR1 SGHRS, CDR2 YFSETQ. V was shortened by 4 bases and J by 0 bases, with 11 bases between the two germline ends. The full variable domain, in which reference TRBV5-1 and TRBJ2-7 provide the parts outside the CDR3, is KAGVTQTPRYLIKTRGQQVTLSCSPISGHRSVSWYQQTPGQGLQFLFEYFSETQRNKGNFPGRFSGRQFSNSRSEMNVSTLELGDSALYLCASSARTRSYEQYFGPGTRLTVT.

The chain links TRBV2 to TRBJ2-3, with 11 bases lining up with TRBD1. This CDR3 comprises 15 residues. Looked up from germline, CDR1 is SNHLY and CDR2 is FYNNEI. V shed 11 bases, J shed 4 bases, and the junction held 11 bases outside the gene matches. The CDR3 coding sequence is TGTGCCGGATCGTCGGGACAGGGGGGGGCAGATACGCAGTATTTT. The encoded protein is CAGSSGQGGADTQYF.

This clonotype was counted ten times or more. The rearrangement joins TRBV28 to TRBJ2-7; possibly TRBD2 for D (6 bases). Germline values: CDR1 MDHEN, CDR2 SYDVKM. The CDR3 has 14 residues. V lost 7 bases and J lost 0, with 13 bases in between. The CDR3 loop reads CASTQAGFSYEQYF. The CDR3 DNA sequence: TGTGCCAGCACACAGGCGGGGTTCTCCTACGAGCAGTACTTC. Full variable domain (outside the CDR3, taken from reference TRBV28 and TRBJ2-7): DVKVTQSSRYLVKRTGEKVFLECVQDMDHENMFWYRQDPGLGLRLIYFSYDVKMKEKGDIPEGYSVSREKKERFSLILESASTNQTSMYLCASTQAGFSYEQYFGPGTRLTVT.

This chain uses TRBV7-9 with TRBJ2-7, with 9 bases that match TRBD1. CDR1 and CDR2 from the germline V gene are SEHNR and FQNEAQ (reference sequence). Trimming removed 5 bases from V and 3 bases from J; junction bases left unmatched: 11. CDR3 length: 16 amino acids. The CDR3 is CASSPGRGTGSYEQYF. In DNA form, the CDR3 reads TGTGCCAGCAGCCCGGGCCGCGGGACAGGGAGCTACGAGCAGTACTTC.

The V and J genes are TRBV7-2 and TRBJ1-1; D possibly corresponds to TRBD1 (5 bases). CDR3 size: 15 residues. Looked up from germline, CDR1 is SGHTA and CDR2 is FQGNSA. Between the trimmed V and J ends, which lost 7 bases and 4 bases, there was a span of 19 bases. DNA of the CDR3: TGTGCCAGCATCCTTGGGTTCGGGGGGAGCACTGAAGCTTTCTTT. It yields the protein CASILGFGGSTEAFF.

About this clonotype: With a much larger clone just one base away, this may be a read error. CDR3 bases: TGTGCCAGCAGTCCTCCGGGACCTCGAGAGTCCCAGTACTTC. As protein: CASSPPGPRESQYF. The J gene is TRBJ2-5, the V gene TRBV2; D assignment may be TRBD1 or TRBD2 (5 bases each). CDR3 size: 14 residues. The germline gives CDR1 SNHLY, CDR2 FYNNEI.

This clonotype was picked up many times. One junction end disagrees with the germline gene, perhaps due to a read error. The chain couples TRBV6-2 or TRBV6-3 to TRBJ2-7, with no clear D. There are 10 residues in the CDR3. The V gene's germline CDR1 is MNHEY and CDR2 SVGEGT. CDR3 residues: CASRAYEQYF. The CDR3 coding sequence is TGCGCCAGTAGAGCCTACGAGCAGTACTTC.

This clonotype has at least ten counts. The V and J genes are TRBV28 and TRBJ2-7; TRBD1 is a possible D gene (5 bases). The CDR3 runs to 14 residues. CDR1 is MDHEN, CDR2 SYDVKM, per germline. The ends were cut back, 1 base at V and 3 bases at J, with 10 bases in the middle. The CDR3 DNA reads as TGTGCCAGCAGTTTATCGACAGTTAGCTACGAGCAGTACTTC. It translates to CASSLSTVSYEQYF.

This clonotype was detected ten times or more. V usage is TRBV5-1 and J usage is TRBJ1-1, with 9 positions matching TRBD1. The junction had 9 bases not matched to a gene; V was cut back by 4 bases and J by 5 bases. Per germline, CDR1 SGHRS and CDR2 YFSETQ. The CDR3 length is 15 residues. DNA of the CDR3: TGCGCCAGCAGCGTGGGGGGACAGGGTTGGACTGAAGCTTTCTTT. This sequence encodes CASSVGGQGWTEAFF.

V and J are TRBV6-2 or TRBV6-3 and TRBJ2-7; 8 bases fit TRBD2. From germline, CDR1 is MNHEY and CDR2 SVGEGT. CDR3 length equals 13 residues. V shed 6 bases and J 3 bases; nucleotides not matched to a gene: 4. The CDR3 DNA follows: TGTGCCAGCAGACCAAGCGGGGGCTACGAGCAGTACTTC. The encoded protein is CASRPSGGYEQYF.

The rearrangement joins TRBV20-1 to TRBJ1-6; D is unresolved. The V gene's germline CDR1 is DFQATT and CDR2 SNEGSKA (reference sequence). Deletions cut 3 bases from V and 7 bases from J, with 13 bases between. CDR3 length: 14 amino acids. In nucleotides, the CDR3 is TGCAGTGCTAGGGAAGGGAAAGGGAATTCACCCCTCCACTTT. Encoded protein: CSAREGKGNSPLHF.

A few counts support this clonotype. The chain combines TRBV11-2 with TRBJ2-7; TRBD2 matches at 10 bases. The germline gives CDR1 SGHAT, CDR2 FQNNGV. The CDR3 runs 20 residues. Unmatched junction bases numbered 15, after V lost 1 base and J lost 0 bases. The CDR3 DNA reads TGTGCCAGCAGCTTAGGACTTTTTTGGTCTAGCGGGAGCCCCTCCTACGAGCAGTACTTC. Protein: CASSLGLFWSSGSPSYEQYF.

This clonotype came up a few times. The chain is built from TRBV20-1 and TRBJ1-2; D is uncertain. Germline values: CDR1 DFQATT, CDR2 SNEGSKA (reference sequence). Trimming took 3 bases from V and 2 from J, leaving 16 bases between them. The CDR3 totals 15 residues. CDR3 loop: CSASPPGGGNYGYTF. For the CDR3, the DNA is TGCAGTGCTAGTCCCCCCGGCGGTGGAAACTATGGCTACACCTTC.

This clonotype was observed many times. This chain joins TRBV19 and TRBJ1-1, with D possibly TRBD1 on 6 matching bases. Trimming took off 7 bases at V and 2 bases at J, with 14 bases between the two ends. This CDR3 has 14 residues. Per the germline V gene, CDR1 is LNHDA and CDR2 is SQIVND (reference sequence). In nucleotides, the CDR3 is TGTGCCAGTACCCCGGGACACCTAAACACTGAAGCTTTCTTT. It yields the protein CASTPGHLNTEAFF.

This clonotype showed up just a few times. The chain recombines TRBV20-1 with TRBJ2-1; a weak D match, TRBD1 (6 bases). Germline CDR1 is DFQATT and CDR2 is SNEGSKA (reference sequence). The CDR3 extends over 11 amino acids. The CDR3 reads CSADSYNEQFF. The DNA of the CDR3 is TGCAGCGCGGACAGTTACAATGAGCAGTTCTTC.

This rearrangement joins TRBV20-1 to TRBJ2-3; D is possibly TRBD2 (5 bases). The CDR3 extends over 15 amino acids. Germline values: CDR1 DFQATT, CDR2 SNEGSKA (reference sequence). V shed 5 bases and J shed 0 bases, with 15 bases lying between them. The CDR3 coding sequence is TGCAGTGCTCGGACTTGGAGGACTAGCACAGATACGCAGTATTTT. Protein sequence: CSARTWRTSTDTQYF.

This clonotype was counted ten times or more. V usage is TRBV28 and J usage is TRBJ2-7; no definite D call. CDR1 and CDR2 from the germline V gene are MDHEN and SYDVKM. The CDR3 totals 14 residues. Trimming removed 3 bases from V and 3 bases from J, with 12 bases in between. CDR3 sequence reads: CASSLIRAGYEQYF. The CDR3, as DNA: TGTGCCAGCAGTTTGATCCGGGCCGGCTACGAGCAGTACTTC.

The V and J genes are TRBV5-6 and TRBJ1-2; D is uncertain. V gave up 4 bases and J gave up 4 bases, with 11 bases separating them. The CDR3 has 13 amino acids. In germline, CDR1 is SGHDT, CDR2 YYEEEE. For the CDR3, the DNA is TGTGCCAGCAGCGCGGGCCGGATCTATGGCTACACCTTC. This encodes CASSAGRIYGYTF.

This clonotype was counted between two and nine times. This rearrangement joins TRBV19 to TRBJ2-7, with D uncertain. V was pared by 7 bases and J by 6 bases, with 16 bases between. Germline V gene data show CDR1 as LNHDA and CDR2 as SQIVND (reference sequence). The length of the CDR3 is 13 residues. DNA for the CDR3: TGTGCCAGTACCCCCGGACCTGGAGCCGAGCAGTACTTC. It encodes CASTPGPGAEQYF.